The 9 T cell receptor beta chains below come from one sample, sequenced in a study of blood T cell repertoires in COVID-19. Here immunoSEQ multiplex PCR was the method, and the copy in TCRdb shows in-frame clones only, minus some. The table has around 190,000 clones, roughly nine tenths seen once; the top ten hold about a fifth. Sequenced: peripheral blood. Receptor source: a man between 65 and 85 years old with active or convalescent COVID-19.

The chain combines TRBV28 with TRBJ1-3, with no clear D. Germline-derived CDR1 and CDR2 are MDHEN and SYDVKM. The length of the CDR3 is 15 residues. The ends were cut back, 4 bases at V and 0 bases at J, with 10 bases in the middle. The CDR3 here is CASSSGTVSGNTIYF. The CDR3 region has the DNA TGTGCCAGCAGTTCCGGCACAGTCTCTGGAAACACCATATATTTT.

This clone appeared a single time. This rearrangement joins TRBV24-1 to TRBJ2-1; 7 bases fit TRBD1. The V and J ends lost 3 bases and 0 bases, in that order; junction bases with no gene match: 4. Germline V lookup: CDR1 KGHDR, CDR2 SFDVKD. This CDR3 is 16 amino acids long. CDR3 nucleotides: TGTGCCACCAGTGATAACCGGGACAGCTCCTACAATGAGCAGTTCTTC. Amino acids: CATSDNRDSSYNEQFF.

V is TRBV12-3 or TRBV12-4 and J is TRBJ1-2; D not certain. V shed 6 bases and J shed 8 bases, with 16 bases lying between them. This CDR3 contains 13 residues. Here the CDR3 reads CASSHNAGGGYTF. DNA for the CDR3: TGTGCCAGCAGCCACAATGCGGGTGGCGGCTACACCTTC.

The sample holds one count of this clone. V gene TRBV3-1 (or the pseudogene TRBV3-2) combines with J gene TRBJ1-2; the match to TRBD1 covers 8 bases. The length of the CDR3 is 12 residues. The germline gives CDR1 LGHDT, CDR2 YNNKEL (reference sequence). V lost 10 bases, J lost 3 bases, and 4 bases stayed unmatched. As DNA, the CDR3 is TGTGCCACCAAGACAGGGGACTATGGCTACACCTTC. Protein sequence: CATKTGDYGYTF.

This rearrangement joins TRBV10-2 to TRBJ1-5; 8 nucleotides match TRBD1. This CDR3 spans 15 amino acids. J lost 7 bases, V lost 4 bases, and 9 bases had no gene match. Germline lookup yields CDR1 WSHSY and CDR2 SAAADI. CDR3 sequence reads: CASSGTGTLWQPQHF. The CDR3, as DNA: TGCGCCAGCAGTGGGACAGGGACTCTATGGCAGCCCCAGCATTTT.

This clone was seen a few times. V usage is TRBV7-9 and J usage is TRBJ1-1, with D possibly being TRBD1 (6 bases). The V end was cut by 10 bases, the J end by 2 bases, with 14 bases between. The CDR3 is made up of 13 amino acids. Germline CDR1 is SEHNR and CDR2 is FQNEAQ (reference sequence). CDR3 coding DNA: TGTGCCATCCTCGGGGGGGGCAACACTGAAGCTTTCTTT. This sequence encodes CAILGGGNTEAFF. The whole variable domain, remainder taken from reference TRBV7-9 and TRBJ1-1, is DTGVSQNPRHKITKRGQNVTFRCDPISEHNRLYWYRQTLGQGPEFLTYFQNEAQLEKSRLLSDRFSAERPKGSFSTLEIQRTEQGDSAMYLCAILGGGNTEAFFGQGTRLTVV.

This clone has more than one count but fewer than ten. The chain couples TRBV2 to TRBJ1-4; D possibly corresponds to TRBD1 (5 bases). V lost 6 bases, J lost 4 bases, and 12 bases lay in between. Germline CDR1 and CDR2: SNHLY and FYNNEI. The CDR3 contains 14 residues. The CDR3 reads CASSLGRDNEKLFF. The CDR3 DNA sequence: TGTGCCAGCAGCCTGGGCAGGGATAATGAAAAACTGTTTTTT.

This clone was recorded once. The chain recombines TRBV6-5 with TRBJ2-3, with 7 positions matching TRBD2. Per the germline V gene, CDR1 is MNHEY and CDR2 is SVGAGI. This CDR3 spans 14 amino acids. V shed 6 bases, J shed 6 bases, and the junction held 9 bases outside the gene matches. The CDR3, as DNA: TGTGCCAGCAGGCGGACTAGTCTTGCGGATACGCAGTATTTT. Translating it yields CASRRTSLADTQYF.

V gene TRBV11-2 combines with J gene TRBJ1-6; D is undetermined. In germline, CDR1 is SGHAT, CDR2 FQNNGV. CDR3 size: 13 residues. The V and J ends lost 5 bases and 3 bases respectively, with 5 bases between them. CDR3 in amino acids: CASSLNYNSPLHF. Here the CDR3 DNA reads TGTGCCAGCAGCCTAAACTATAATTCACCCCTCCACTTT.